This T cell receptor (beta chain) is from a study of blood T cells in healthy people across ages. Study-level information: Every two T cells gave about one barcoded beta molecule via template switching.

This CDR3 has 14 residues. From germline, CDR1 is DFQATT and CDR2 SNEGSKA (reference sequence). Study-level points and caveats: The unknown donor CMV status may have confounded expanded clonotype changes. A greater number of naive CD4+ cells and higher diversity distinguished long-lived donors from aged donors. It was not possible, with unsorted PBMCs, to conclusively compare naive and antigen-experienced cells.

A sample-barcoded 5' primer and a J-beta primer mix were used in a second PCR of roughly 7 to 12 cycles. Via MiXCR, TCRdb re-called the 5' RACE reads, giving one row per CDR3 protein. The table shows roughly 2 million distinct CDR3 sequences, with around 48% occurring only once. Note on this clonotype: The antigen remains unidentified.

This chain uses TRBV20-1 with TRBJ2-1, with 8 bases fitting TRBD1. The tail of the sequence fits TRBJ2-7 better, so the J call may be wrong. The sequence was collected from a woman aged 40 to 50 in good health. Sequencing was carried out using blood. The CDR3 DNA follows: TGCAGTGCTAGACTGCCGGGACAGGACAATGAGCAGTACTTC. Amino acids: CSARLPGQDNEQYF.